This TCR beta chain was retrieved from a study of brain T cells in children with intractable seizures (dated by TCRdb to 2020 to 2023). For the wider study: Resected brain tissue from about 50 pediatric epilepsy surgery cases was initially screened for immune gene transcripts with a NanoString immunology panel. Among the approximately twelve selected surgery cases, pre-surgery blood was additionally sequenced for eight, leaving four cases with brain tissue only.

TCR beta chain sequences were generated from genomic DNA using the immunoSEQ assay. Turning to the authors' computational methods: CDR3 sequences not starting with the conserved framework cysteine at position 104 were manually removed. Clonality was calculated as one minus the normalized Shannon's Diversity Index, with values ranging from 0 (maximal diversity) to 1 (oligoclonal). Differences in the frequency of the same CDR3 between samples, such as brain versus blood, were assessed with chi-squared comparison-of-proportions tests. Public clonotypes were found through immuneACCESS searches, while the VDJdb browser was used to judge similarity to known antiviral clonotypes. Drawn from immuneACCESS, this table holds only the in-frame rearrangements with V and J called that TCRdb kept. Clones are partly lost; checked studies trace under half to an unresolved V gene and leave the rest unexplained. The D gene and trimming were derived from the DNA, and the V and J assignments and clone size from that table. The sample table shows under 400,000 clones, and approximately 93% are seen once. The ten most abundant clones make up roughly 6% of the sample.

The CDR3 contains 11 residues, cysteine and phenylalanine counted. The entry retains the CDR3 DNA only, 33 bases that are in frame from base 1. CDR1 and CDR2 are drawn from the germline V gene (reference sequence): LNHDA, SQIVND. V and J are truncated by 1 base and 5 bases respectively, leaving an intervening sequence of 2 bases. In the case of this clone: Which antigen it targets is not known. No qualities accompany the bases; no much larger clone lies one base away.

The time point label corresponds to: blood from clinic visit 5 months post-surgery; TSC patient then seizure free. The surgery cases showing the highest brain T cell transcript signatures were chosen for TCR beta chain sequencing of brain tissue and, when available, of blood. Patients had been treated with at least one anti-epileptic drug before surgery. TCR-sequenced patients were children with drug-resistant epilepsy due to tuberous sclerosis complex, focal cortical dysplasia, Rasmussen encephalitis or hemimegalencephaly. Bulk genomic DNA was extracted from unsorted brain tissue and whole blood with the Monarch genomic DNA purification kit. The investigation overall reported the following: Viral specificity was inferred only from CDR3 sequence similarity, and patients' HCMV serostatus was unknown. Because pre- and post-surgery blood were sequenced to different depths, clones absent from the pre-surgery sample may reflect undersampling.

Material: peripheral blood, obtained roughly 5 months after surgery. This receptor was taken from a boy less than two years old with tuberous sclerosis and intractable seizures. The V and J segments used are TRBV19 and TRBJ2-5; no D gene can be assigned with confidence. The DNA sequence is TGTGCCAGTAGTATAGCGGAGACCCAGTACTTC. Its protein reads: CASSIAETQYF. Reference TRBV19 and TRBJ2-5 genes cover what lies past the CDR3, so the full variable domain is DGGITQSPKYLFRKEGQNVTLSCEQNLNHDAMYWYRQDPGQGLRLIYYSQIVNDFQKGDIAEGYSVSREKKESFPLTVTSAQKNPTAFYLCASSIAETQYFGPGTRLLVL.